What follows are 4 T cell receptor beta chains derived from one specimen sequenced in a study of identical twins. TCRdb passed the 5' RACE reads through MiXCR, listing each CDR3 protein once. In the table there are 200,000 to 250,000 distinct CDR3 sequences, 7.5% of which are singletons. These data were also reused for a study on yellow fever vaccine responses in identical twins.

Sequencing was performed on memory (CD45RO+) T cells sorted from blood. These receptor sequences come from a woman under 30 in good health.

This clonotype was observed a few times. The gene calls are TRBV12-3 or TRBV12-4 and TRBJ1-6, with 8 bases identical to TRBD1. The CDR3 consists of 14 residues. The V gene end was trimmed by 7 bases and the J gene end by 10 bases; junction bases not matched to a gene: 9. The CDR3 DNA reads TGTGCCAGCAACTCCAGGGGGCTAGGGTCACCCCTCCACTTT. Translating gives CASNSRGLGSPLHF.

This clonotype was seen many times. V gene TRBV7-9 combines with J gene TRBJ1-2, with 7 bases fitting TRBD1. The CDR3 is made up of 12 amino acids. Germline CDR1 reads SEHNR; CDR2 reads FQNEAQ (reference sequence). J lost 8 bases, V lost 2 bases, and 2 bases had no gene match. CDR3 amino acids: CASSLSGGGYTF. As DNA, the CDR3 is TGTGCCAGCAGCTTATCAGGGGGAGGCTACACCTTC.

This clonotype appeared a few times. J is TRBJ2-2 and V is TRBV4-2; 12 bases fit TRBD1. The germline gives CDR1 LGHNA, CDR2 YNFKEQ. The CDR3 has 17 amino acids. The ends lost 4 bases at V and 4 bases at J; junction bases unmatched: 7. The CDR3 bases are TGTGCCAGCAGCCTAGGGACAGGGGGCACCTCCACCGGGGAGCTGTTTTTT. It encodes CASSLGTGGTSTGELFF.

There are many counts of this clonotype. The rearrangement joins TRBV3-1 to TRBJ2-2; unclear D gene. Trimming left V 2 bases short and J 14 bases short, with 12 bases between. The CDR3 extends over 12 amino acids. Looked up from germline, CDR1 is LGHDT and CDR2 is YNNKEL (reference sequence). Here the CDR3 reads CASSQSRNDLFF. The CDR3 DNA follows: TGTGCCAGCAGCCAAAGCCGGAACGATCTGTTTTTT.